This T cell receptor (beta chain) was documented in a study of blood T cell repertoires in COVID-19. Looking at the study overall: Samples taken during acute and convalescent COVID-19 were collected in the United States, Italy and Spain. PBMCs, B-cell-depleted T cells, or T cells provided the cDNA or gDNA that made up the material.

Only in-frame clones appear in the TCRdb table, and some are missing; sequencing was by immunoSEQ multiplex PCR. The sample yields 200,000 or so clones, 70% to 90% seen once. Germline V gene data show CDR1 as SGHDN and CDR2 as FVKESK. The ends were cut back, 2 bases at V and 7 bases at J, with 14 bases in the middle. The CDR3 extends over 14 amino acids. The study drew participants aged about 18 to 95 years from some 23 US areas. Which cohort a participant joined came from the clinical history participants gave. Sequencing was carried out using PBMCs or T cells enriched from blood (not recorded which). The sequence was obtained from a man aged 25-45 years who had recovered from COVID-19. The chain recombines TRBV14 with TRBJ1-2; D is undetermined. CDR3 sequence: CASSQRRALRGYTF. The CDR3 DNA follows: TGTGCCAGCAGCCAAAGGAGAGCATTACGTGGCTACACCTTC. The variable domain in full, with the rest retrieved from reference TRBV14 and TRBJ1-2, is EAGVTQFPSHSVIEKGQTVTLRCDPISGHDNLYWYRRVMGKEIKFLLHFVKESKQDESGMPNNRFLAERTGGTYSTLKVQPAELEDSGVYFCASSQRRALRGYTFGSGTRLTVV.